The entry below describes one T cell receptor (beta chain). The data originate from a study of blood T cell repertoires in COVID-19. CDR1 is SEHNR, CDR2 FQNEAQ, per germline (reference sequence). V dropped 4 bases and J dropped 8; count of bases not matched to a gene: 14. The CDR3 spans 18 residues. Profiling relied on immunoSEQ multiplex PCR, and the TCRdb table lists in-frame clones only, not all of them. The table records a few hundred thousand clones, 88% of them present only once. This TCR was recovered from a woman in her 30s with COVID-19, enrolled during active disease. The sample comprised peripheral blood. The gene calls are TRBV7-9 and TRBJ2-1, with 13 bases identical to TRBD2. The chain's CDR3 is CASSSKIRTSGGVYEQFF. The CDR3 DNA is TGTGCCAGCAGCTCCAAAATCAGGACTAGCGGGGGAGTCTATGAGCAGTTCTTC.